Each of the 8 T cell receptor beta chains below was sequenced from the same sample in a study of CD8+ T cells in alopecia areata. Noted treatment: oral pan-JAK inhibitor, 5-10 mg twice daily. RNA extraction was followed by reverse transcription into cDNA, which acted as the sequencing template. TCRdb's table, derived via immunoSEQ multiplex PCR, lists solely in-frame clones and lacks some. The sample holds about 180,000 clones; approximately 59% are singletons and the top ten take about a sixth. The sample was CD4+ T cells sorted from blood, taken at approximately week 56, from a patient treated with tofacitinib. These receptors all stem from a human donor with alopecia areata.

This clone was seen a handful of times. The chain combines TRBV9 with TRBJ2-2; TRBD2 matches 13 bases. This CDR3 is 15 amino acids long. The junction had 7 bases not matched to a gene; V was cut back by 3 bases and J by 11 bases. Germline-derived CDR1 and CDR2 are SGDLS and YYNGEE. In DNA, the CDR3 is TGTGCCAGCAGCGGTCGGACTAGCGGGGGCCCCGAGCTGTTTTTT. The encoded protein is CASSGRTSGGPELFF.

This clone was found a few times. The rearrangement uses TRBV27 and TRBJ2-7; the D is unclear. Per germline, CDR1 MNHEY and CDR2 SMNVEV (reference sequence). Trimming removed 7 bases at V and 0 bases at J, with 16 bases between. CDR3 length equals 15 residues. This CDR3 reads CASMPLWTDSYEQYF. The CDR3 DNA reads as TGTGCCAGCATGCCACTTTGGACCGACTCCTACGAGCAGTACTTC.

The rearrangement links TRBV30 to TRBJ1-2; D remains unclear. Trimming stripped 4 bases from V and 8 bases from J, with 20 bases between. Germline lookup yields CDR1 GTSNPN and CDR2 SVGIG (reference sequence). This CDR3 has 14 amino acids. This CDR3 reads CAWKVGEGFWGYTF. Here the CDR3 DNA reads TGTGCCTGGAAGGTTGGGGAGGGCTTTTGGGGCTACACCTTC. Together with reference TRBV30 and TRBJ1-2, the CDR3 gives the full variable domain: SQTIHQWPATLVQPVGSPLSLECTVEGTSNPNLYWYRQAAGRGLQLLFYSVGIGQISSEVPQNLSASRPQDRQFILSSKKLLLSDSGFYLCAWKVGEGFWGYTFGSGTRLTVV.

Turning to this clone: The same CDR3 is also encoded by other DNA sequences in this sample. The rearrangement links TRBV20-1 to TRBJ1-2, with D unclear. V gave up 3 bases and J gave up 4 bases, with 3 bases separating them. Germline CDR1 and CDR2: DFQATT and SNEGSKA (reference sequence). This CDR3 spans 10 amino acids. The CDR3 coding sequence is TGCAGTGCTAGGTCCTATGGCTACACCTTC. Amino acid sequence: CSARSYGYTF.

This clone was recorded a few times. DNA of the CDR3: TGCGCCAGCAGCCAGGAATCGCTGGGTTTTGAGCAGTTCTTC. It yields the protein CASSQESLGFEQFF. The chain employs TRBV4-1 and TRBJ2-1; D is uncertain. With 3 bases removed from V and 9 bases from J, the gap between germline ends came to 15 bases. The CDR3 runs 14 residues. From germline, CDR1 is MGHRA and CDR2 YSYEKL.

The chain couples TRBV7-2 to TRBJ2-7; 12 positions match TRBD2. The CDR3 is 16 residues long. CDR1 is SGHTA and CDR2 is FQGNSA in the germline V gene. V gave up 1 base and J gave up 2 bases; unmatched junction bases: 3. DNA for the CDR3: TGTGCCAGCAGCTTAGGGCCTAGCGGGGGGGCCTACGAGCAGTACTTC. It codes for CASSLGPSGGAYEQYF.

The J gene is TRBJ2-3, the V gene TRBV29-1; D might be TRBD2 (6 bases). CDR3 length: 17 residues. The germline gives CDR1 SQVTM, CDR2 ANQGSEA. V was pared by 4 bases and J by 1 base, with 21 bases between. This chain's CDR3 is CSVVPLLGGVGTDTQYF. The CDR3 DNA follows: TGCAGCGTTGTACCCCTCCTAGGAGGGGTTGGCACAGATACGCAGTATTTT.

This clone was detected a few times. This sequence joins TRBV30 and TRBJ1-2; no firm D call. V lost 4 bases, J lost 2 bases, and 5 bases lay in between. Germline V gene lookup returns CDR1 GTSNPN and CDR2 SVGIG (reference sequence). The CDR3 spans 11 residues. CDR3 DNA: TGTGCCTGGACTAACAACTATGGCTACACCTTC. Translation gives CAWTNNYGYTF.